The rows below give T cell receptor beta chains drawn from one sample of a study of blood T cell repertoires in COVID-19. The table came from immunoSEQ multiplex PCR; TCRdb's copy has only in-frame clones and leaves some out. The repertoire includes approximately 160,000 clones, around 85% of them detected once, and about 1.2% sits in the top ten. Material for sequencing was peripheral blood. These receptors all come from a man aged 60-69 years who had recovered from COVID-19. Each CDR3 is given with its conserved first and last residue. The order of the fields is D gene, J gene, V gene, clone size, CDR3 protein, CDR3 DNA. D genes are given only for firm matches. Only part of the rows carry a size: once, few, many, or a class if the clone is expanded.

d_gene: -
j_gene: TRBJ1-5
v_gene: TRBV5-6
abundance: -
CDR3aa: CASSSHRLNQPQHF
CDR3nt: TGTGCCAGCAGCTCTCACAGGCTTAATCAGCCCCAGCATTTT

d_gene: -
j_gene: TRBJ1-1
v_gene: TRBV7-3
abundance: -
CDR3aa: CASSSQRDTEAFF
CDR3nt: TGTGCCAGCAGCTCACAGAGGGACACTGAAGCTTTCTTT

d_gene: -
j_gene: TRBJ2-3
v_gene: TRBV24-1
abundance: -
CDR3aa: CATSDFGRGASTDTQYF
CDR3nt: TGTGCCACCAGTGATTTCGGACGGGGTGCTAGCACAGATACGCAGTATTTT

d_gene: TRBD1
j_gene: TRBJ1-6
v_gene: TRBV7-9
abundance: -
CDR3aa: CASSSGTGVSPLHF
CDR3nt: TGTGCCAGCAGCTCCGGGACAGGGGTGTCACCCCTCCACTTT

d_gene: TRBD1
j_gene: TRBJ1-2
v_gene: TRBV7-2
abundance: -
CDR3aa: CASSSGQGGYGYTF
CDR3nt: TGTGCCAGCAGCTCAGGACAGGGAGGCTATGGCTACACCTTC

d_gene: TRBD1
j_gene: TRBJ1-2
v_gene: TRBV19
abundance: -
CDR3aa: CASSTGQANYGYTF
CDR3nt: TGTGCCAGCTCGACAGGACAGGCAAACTATGGCTACACCTTC

d_gene: TRBD1
j_gene: TRBJ1-3
v_gene: TRBV13
abundance: -
CDR3aa: CASSLGAGGISGNTIYF
CDR3nt: TGTGCCAGCAGCTTAGGTGCAGGGGGCATCTCTGGAAACACCATATATTTT

d_gene: -
j_gene: TRBJ1-1
v_gene: TRBV19
abundance: -
CDR3aa: CASSLGLNTEAFF
CDR3nt: TGTGCCAGTAGCCTTGGGCTGAACACTGAAGCTTTCTTT

d_gene: TRBD1
j_gene: TRBJ1-6
v_gene: TRBV29-1
abundance: -
CDR3aa: CSARTGEGSPLHF
CDR3nt: TGCAGCGCCCGGACAGGGGAAGGTTCACCCCTCCACTTT

d_gene: -
j_gene: TRBJ1-2
v_gene: TRBV19
abundance: -
CDR3aa: CASSIGSNYGYTF
CDR3nt: TGTGCCAGTAGTATCGGTTCTAACTATGGCTACACCTTC

d_gene: -
j_gene: TRBJ1-6
v_gene: TRBV6-5
abundance: -
CDR3aa: CASSYSGEGSNSPLHF
CDR3nt: TGTGCCAGCAGTTACTCTGGAGAAGGCAGTAATTCACCCCTCCACTTT

d_gene: -
j_gene: TRBJ1-2
v_gene: TRBV2
abundance: -
CDR3aa: CASRVRGAGYGYTF
CDR3nt: TGTGCCAGCAGGGTCCGGGGGGCAGGCTATGGCTACACCTTC

d_gene: -
j_gene: TRBJ2-5
v_gene: TRBV7-2
abundance: -
CDR3aa: CASSLADSVAGQETQYF
CDR3nt: TGTGCCAGCAGCTTAGCGGACAGTGTAGCGGGTCAAGAGACCCAGTACTTC

d_gene: -
j_gene: TRBJ1-4
v_gene: TRBV2
abundance: -
CDR3aa: CASHITPQGTNEKLFF
CDR3nt: TGTGCCAGCCATATCACCCCACAGGGAACTAATGAAAAACTGTTTTTT

d_gene: -
j_gene: TRBJ1-2
v_gene: TRBV6-1
abundance: -
CDR3aa: CASSDGTYSYGYTF
CDR3nt: TGTGCCAGCAGTGATGGCACCTACAGTTATGGCTACACCTTC

d_gene: TRBD2
j_gene: TRBJ2-2
v_gene: TRBV11-2
abundance: -
CDR3aa: CASSLYRLAGGQGTGELFF
CDR3nt: TGTGCCAGCAGCCTCTACAGGCTAGCGGGGGGGCAGGGCACCGGGGAGCTGTTTTTT

d_gene: -
j_gene: TRBJ1-1
v_gene: TRBV11-3
abundance: -
CDR3aa: CASSFGDTEAFF
CDR3nt: TGTGCCAGCAGCTTTGGAGACACTGAAGCTTTCTTT

d_gene: -
j_gene: TRBJ1-6
v_gene: TRBV18
abundance: -
CDR3aa: CASSLIDRQDGSPLHF
CDR3nt: TGTGCCAGCTCACTCATCGACAGGCAAGATGGTTCACCCCTCCACTTT

d_gene: -
j_gene: TRBJ2-7
v_gene: TRBV27
abundance: once
CDR3aa: CASSRRGWRYEQYF
CDR3nt: TGTGCCAGCAGTCGTCGCGGGTGGAGGTACGAGCAGTACTTC

d_gene: TRBD2
j_gene: TRBJ2-3
v_gene: TRBV5-1
abundance: once
CDR3aa: CASSRQLTSGTDTQYF
CDR3nt: TGCGCCAGCAGCCGACAGTTGACTAGCGGGACAGATACGCAGTATTTT

d_gene: -
j_gene: TRBJ1-5
v_gene: TRBV19
abundance: -
CDR3aa: CASHGQTNQPQHF
CDR3nt: TGTGCCAGTCATGGACAGACTAATCAGCCCCAGCATTTT

d_gene: -
j_gene: TRBJ1-5
v_gene: TRBV5-1
abundance: few
CDR3aa: CASSADGGNQPQHF
CDR3nt: TGCGCCAGCAGCGCTGACGGAGGCAATCAGCCCCAGCATTTT

d_gene: TRBD1
j_gene: TRBJ1-3
v_gene: TRBV25-1
abundance: -
CDR3aa: CASSAQGADTIYF
CDR3nt: TGTGCCAGCAGTGCACAGGGGGCGGACACCATATATTTT

d_gene: -
j_gene: TRBJ1-2
v_gene: TRBV5-1
abundance: -
CDR3aa: CASRQISGLENYGYTF
CDR3nt: TGCGCCAGCAGGCAAATATCTGGTTTGGAGAACTATGGCTACACCTTC

d_gene: TRBD2
j_gene: TRBJ2-1
v_gene: TRBV11-3
abundance: -
CDR3aa: CASSPSGGLYNEQFF
CDR3nt: TGTGCCAGCAGCCCTAGCGGGGGGCTCTACAATGAGCAGTTCTTC

d_gene: TRBD1
j_gene: TRBJ2-3
v_gene: TRBV5-1
abundance: -
CDR3aa: CASSLGGQATDTQYF
CDR3nt: TGCGCCAGCAGCTTAGGTGGACAGGCCACAGATACGCAGTATTTT

d_gene: -
j_gene: TRBJ2-3
v_gene: TRBV5-1
abundance: -
CDR3aa: CASSLQGSTDTQYF
CDR3nt: TGCGCCAGCAGCTTACAGGGTAGCACAGATACGCAGTATTTT

d_gene: -
j_gene: TRBJ2-1
v_gene: TRBV29-1
abundance: -
CDR3aa: CSVEGRTASNEQFF
CDR3nt: TGCAGCGTTGAAGGACGGACAGCCAGCAATGAGCAGTTCTTC

d_gene: -
j_gene: TRBJ2-7
v_gene: TRBV5-1
abundance: -
CDR3aa: CASTLGGASSYEQYF
CDR3nt: TGCGCCAGCACTCTGGGGGGGGCCAGCTCCTACGAGCAGTACTTC

d_gene: TRBD1
j_gene: TRBJ1-2
v_gene: TRBV18
abundance: -
CDR3aa: CASSQGQGNYGYTF
CDR3nt: TGTGCCAGCTCACAGGGACAGGGAAACTATGGCTACACCTTC

d_gene: TRBD1
j_gene: TRBJ1-1
v_gene: TRBV6-5
abundance: -
CDR3aa: CASSYVTGGNTEAFF
CDR3nt: TGTGCCAGCAGTTATGTGACAGGGGGCAACACTGAAGCTTTCTTT

d_gene: TRBD1
j_gene: TRBJ1-5
v_gene: TRBV30
abundance: -
CDR3aa: CAWSGTGGNQPQHF
CDR3nt: TGTGCCTGGAGTGGGACAGGTGGCAATCAGCCCCAGCATTTT

d_gene: TRBD2
j_gene: TRBJ2-3
v_gene: TRBV14
abundance: -
CDR3aa: CASSRGLAGMDTQYF
CDR3nt: TGTGCCAGCAGCCGGGGACTAGCGGGGATGGATACGCAGTATTTT

d_gene: -
j_gene: TRBJ2-5
v_gene: TRBV11-2
abundance: -
CDR3aa: CASSFRWGEGTEETQYF
CDR3nt: TGTGCCAGCAGCTTTAGGTGGGGGGAAGGGACCGAAGAGACCCAGTACTTC

d_gene: TRBD2
j_gene: TRBJ2-7
v_gene: TRBV7-2
abundance: -
CDR3aa: CASSLVISGANGQYF
CDR3nt: TGTGCCAGCAGCTTAGTTATTAGCGGGGCCAACGGGCAGTACTTC

d_gene: -
j_gene: TRBJ1-6
v_gene: TRBV19
abundance: -
CDR3aa: CASKTGYNSPLHF
CDR3nt: TGTGCCAGTAAGACAGGTTATAATTCACCCCTCCACTTT

d_gene: -
j_gene: TRBJ1-2
v_gene: TRBV12-3/TRBV12-4
abundance: -
CDR3aa: CASTRMGSGGYTF
CDR3nt: TGTGCCAGCACCAGAATGGGGTCGGGAGGCTACACCTTC

d_gene: TRBD2
j_gene: TRBJ2-7
v_gene: TRBV6-6
abundance: -
CDR3aa: CASSYQSTSGVYEQYF
CDR3nt: TGTGCCAGCAGTTACCAATCTACTAGCGGGGTCTACGAGCAGTACTTC

d_gene: -
j_gene: TRBJ1-5
v_gene: TRBV5-1
abundance: few
CDR3aa: CASSPTGSNQPQHF
CDR3nt: TGCGCCAGCAGCCCGACAGGAAGCAATCAGCCCCAGCATTTT

d_gene: TRBD2
j_gene: TRBJ2-1
v_gene: TRBV19
abundance: -
CDR3aa: CASSAQTSGGAGNEQFF
CDR3nt: TGTGCCAGTAGTGCCCAGACTAGCGGGGGGGCCGGCAATGAGCAGTTCTTC

d_gene: TRBD2
j_gene: TRBJ2-5
v_gene: TRBV2
abundance: once
CDR3aa: CASSRTSGQETQYF
CDR3nt: TGTGCCAGCAGTCGGACTAGCGGACAAGAGACCCAGTACTTC

d_gene: TRBD1
j_gene: TRBJ2-7
v_gene: TRBV19
abundance: -
CDR3aa: CASSIARQGAYEQYF
CDR3nt: TGTGCCAGTAGTATAGCCCGACAGGGCGCCTACGAGCAGTACTTC

d_gene: TRBD1
j_gene: TRBJ1-2
v_gene: TRBV19
abundance: -
CDR3aa: CASSMGQGLYGYTF
CDR3nt: TGTGCCAGTAGTATGGGACAGGGTCTTTATGGCTACACCTTC

d_gene: -
j_gene: TRBJ2-2
v_gene: TRBV5-6
abundance: -
CDR3aa: CASSLDHGAGTGELFF
CDR3nt: TGTGCCAGCAGCTTGGATCACGGAGCGGGTACCGGGGAGCTGTTTTTT

d_gene: -
j_gene: TRBJ2-3
v_gene: TRBV4-3
abundance: -
CDR3aa: CASSQERQGVTSTDTQYF
CDR3nt: TGCGCCAGCAGCCAAGAACGTCAAGGGGTAACGAGCACAGATACGCAGTATTTT

d_gene: -
j_gene: TRBJ2-3
v_gene: TRBV5-1
abundance: -
CDR3aa: CASSFIPSTDTQYF
CDR3nt: TGCGCCAGCAGCTTCATCCCCAGCACAGATACGCAGTATTTT

d_gene: -
j_gene: TRBJ2-7
v_gene: TRBV5-6
abundance: -
CDR3aa: CASSFRTYEQYF
CDR3nt: TGTGCCAGCAGCTTCCGTACCTACGAGCAGTACTTC

d_gene: TRBD2
j_gene: TRBJ2-5
v_gene: TRBV10-1
abundance: -
CDR3aa: CASSEFGGAKETQYF
CDR3nt: TGCGCCAGCAGTGAGTTCGGGGGGGCCAAAGAGACCCAGTACTTC

d_gene: -
j_gene: TRBJ2-3
v_gene: TRBV6-1
abundance: -
CDR3aa: CASSEQVAGWDTQYF
CDR3nt: TGTGCCAGCAGTGAACAGGTCGCGGGCTGGGATACGCAGTATTTT

d_gene: -
j_gene: TRBJ2-1
v_gene: TRBV7-7
abundance: -
CDR3aa: CASSLGQYNEQFF
CDR3nt: TGTGCTAGCAGCTTGGGCCAGTACAATGAGCAGTTCTTC